These 7 T cell receptor beta chains share one sample of origin, sequenced in a study of human CD8 memory T cell subsets. The TCR beta sequencing libraries came from UMI-labeled 5' RACE. TCRdb reanalyzed the 5' RACE reads and collapses them to one entry per CDR3 protein, without DNA. The table for this sample gives some 7,000 distinct CDR3 sequences. Classification as TPEX applied to CCR7+ PD-1+ TIGIT+ early memory CD8+ T cells bearing exhausted-like traits. Sample: CD8+ T cells from PBMCs. These receptors were taken from a human donor in good health.

This clonotype is labeled medium-sized (0.01 to 0.1%) based on frequency. This chain connects TRBV9 to TRBJ2-3. Germline V gives CDR1 SGDLS, CDR2 YYNGEE. The CDR3 length is 15 residues. CDR3 protein: CASSVAGAGSDTQYF.

CDR3 residues: CASSIMPAGYNEQFF. This rearrangement joins TRBV19 to TRBJ2-1; the D call of TRBD2 rests on TCRdb alone, since no DNA is present to check it. The CDR3 is 15 residues long. CDR1 is LNHDA and CDR2 is SQIVND in the germline V gene (reference sequence).

According to its frequency, this clonotype is large. This rearrangement joins TRBV30 to TRBJ1-1; no DNA is available, so the TRBD1 call from TCRdb remains unchecked. The CDR3 loop spans 14 amino acids. Germline CDR1 reads GTSNPN; CDR2 reads SVGIG (reference sequence). The CDR3 loop reads CAWIVSSVGAEAFF.

The gene calls are TRBV7-2 and TRBJ2-1; TCRdb returns TRBD1, unconfirmable since there is no DNA. The CDR3 consists of 15 residues. CDR1 and CDR2 (germline): SGHTA, FQGNSA. The CDR3 region is CASSLRVGPPNEQFF.

This clonotype is called medium-sized (0.01 to 0.1%) based on its frequency. The genes are TRBV7-2 and TRBJ1-1; absent DNA, TCRdb's TRBD1 call cannot be checked. CDR1 SGHTA and CDR2 FQGNSA come from the germline V gene. This CDR3 is 13 amino acids long. The CDR3 is CASSSQGTTEAFF.

The rearrangement joins TRBV15 to TRBJ2-7; TCRdb names TRBD1, which stays unverified in the absence of DNA. This CDR3 spans 14 amino acids. Germline V CDR1 and CDR2: LNHNV, YYDKDF (reference sequence). The CDR3 sequence is CATSRPGPVDEQYF.

This chain joins TRBV12-1 and TRBJ2-5; with no DNA, the TCRdb D assignment of TRBD2 cannot be verified. TRBV12-1 is noted as a pseudogene. This CDR3 spans 19 amino acids. CDR3 amino acids: CASSPGGDPAGGPQETQYF.